This T cell receptor (beta chain) was sequenced in a study of T cell responses to AZD1222 COVID-19 vaccine. Notes on the study in general: Dominant CD4 TCR responses targeted spike regions 160-218 and 743-854.

With respect to this clone: No antigen is known for it.

This CDR3 comprises 9 residues. Germline lookup yields CDR1 DFQATT and CDR2 SNEGSKA (reference sequence). Some clones are missing from TCRdb's copy, which holds only in-frame ones; the method was immunoSEQ multiplex PCR. Counted here are some 120,000 clones, 89% occurring once; the ten biggest clones make up approximately 4.2%. This TCR was recovered from an adult in good health. The chain combines TRBV20-1 with TRBJ1-4; D not resolved. The input for sequencing was peripheral blood, taken on day 0 of AZD1222 vaccination. CDR3 sequence reads: CPGLEKLFF. The CDR3 DNA sequence: TGCCCGGGTTTGGAAAAACTGTTTTTT.